One and the same sample provided the 21 T cell receptor beta chains below, sequenced in a study of response to subunit inactivated influenza vaccine. TCRdb re-called the RT-PCR reads with MiXCR, one entry per CDR3 protein. The repertoire holds some 520,000 distinct CDR3 sequences, with 15% to 20% as singletons. Source: CD4+ T cells sorted from PBMCs, taken around 25 months after vaccination. The receptor source for this set is a man aged 50-75 years who received an inactivated influenza vaccine.

The chain carries TRBV5-5 and TRBJ1-1; the D gene is possibly TRBD1 (5 bases). The CDR3 extends over 15 amino acids. The V end lost 2 bases, the J end lost 1 base, and 12 bases lay between the germline ends. Germline V lookup: CDR1 SGHKS, CDR2 YYEKEE (reference sequence). The CDR3 is CASSFGGRTNTEAFF. For the CDR3, the DNA is TGTGCCAGCAGCTTTGGGGGACGGACGAACACTGAAGCTTTCTTT. Supplemented by reference TRBV5-5 and TRBJ1-1, the full variable domain reads DAGVTQSPTHLIKTRGQQVTLRCSPISGHKSVSWYQQVLGQGPQFIFQYYEKEERGRGNFPDRFSARQFPNYSSELNVNALLLGDSALYLCASSFGGRTNTEAFFGQGTRLTVV.

J is TRBJ1-3 and V is TRBV2; no firm D call. Germline CDR1 reads SNHLY; CDR2 reads FYNNEI. This CDR3 region has 13 residues. Trimming took 4 bases from V and 2 from J, leaving 6 bases between them. CDR3 bases: TGTGCCAGCAGTGGGGAGACTGGAAACACCATATATTTT. This codes for CASSGETGNTIYF.

This clonotype was found many times. The V and J genes are TRBV20-1 and TRBJ2-5; 7 bases are a match to TRBD1. The length of the CDR3 is 11 residues. The germline V gene has CDR1 DFQATT and CDR2 SNEGSKA (reference sequence). CDR3 region: CRGDREETQYF. The CDR3, as DNA: TGCAGGGGGGACAGAGAAGAGACCCAGTACTTC.

V gene TRBV28 combines with J gene TRBJ2-7, with TRBD2 identical over 8 bases. The CDR3 extends over 15 amino acids. CDR1 and CDR2 (germline): MDHEN, SYDVKM. Losses at the gene ends were 3 bases for V and 2 bases for J; bases not matched to a gene: 6. For the CDR3, the DNA is TGTGCCAGCAGTTTCCCCACTAGCGGCCCCTACGAGCAGTACTTC. This translates into CASSFPTSGPYEQYF.

This sequence joins TRBV11-1 and TRBJ2-2; TRBD2 agrees at 13 bases. After removal of 4 bases from V and 2 bases from J, the junction contained 7 bases not matched to a gene. Germline-derived CDR1 and CDR2 are SGHAT and FQDESV (reference sequence). CDR3 length: 18 residues. CDR3: CASSSAGTSGINTGELFF. The CDR3 bases are TGTGCCAGCAGCTCCGCCGGGACTAGCGGGATTAACACCGGGGAGCTGTTTTTT.

V usage is TRBV7-6 and J usage is TRBJ2-5; D gene ambiguous. The V and J ends lost 2 bases and 5 bases respectively, with 18 bases between them. Germline V CDR1 and CDR2: SGHVS, FNYEAQ. CDR3 size: 16 residues. CDR3 bases: TGTGCCAGCAGCTTACGCGGCGACCCTACCACGGAGACCCAGTACTTC. Its protein is CASSLRGDPTTETQYF.

The V call is TRBV4-3, the J call TRBJ1-6; D is uncertain. This CDR3 contains 14 residues. The germline CDR1 and CDR2 sequences are LGHNA and YSLEER. The ends were cut back, 0 bases at V and 11 bases at J, with 11 bases in the middle. The CDR3 reads CASSQDWGSAPLHF. The DNA of the CDR3 is TGCGCCAGCAGCCAAGACTGGGGATCGGCACCCCTCCACTTT.

V usage is TRBV20-1 and J usage is TRBJ2-7; D uncertain. This CDR3 spans 13 amino acids. Germline values: CDR1 DFQATT, CDR2 SNEGSKA (reference sequence). V gave up 6 bases and J gave up 2 bases, with 14 bases separating them. The CDR3 protein is CSATSRAAYEQYF. CDR3 nucleotides: TGCAGTGCCACAAGCCGGGCGGCCTACGAGCAGTACTTC.

The chain has TRBV28 and TRBJ1-1; D is ambiguous. V shed 6 bases and J shed 1 base, with 9 bases lying between them. Germline V gives CDR1 MDHEN, CDR2 SYDVKM. The CDR3 has 13 residues. CDR3 bases: TGTGCCAGCAGAGGTAGACAGAACACTGAAGCTTTCTTT. It yields the protein CASRGRQNTEAFF. Full variable domain (outside the CDR3, taken from reference TRBV28 and TRBJ1-1): DVKVTQSSRYLVKRTGEKVFLECVQDMDHENMFWYRQDPGLGLRLIYFSYDVKMKEKGDIPEGYSVSREKKERFSLILESASTNQTSMYLCASRGRQNTEAFFGQGTRLTVV.

The chain combines TRBV7-2 with TRBJ1-1; D gene unclear. Per the germline V gene, CDR1 is SGHTA and CDR2 is FQGNSA. Trimming pared 2 bases from V and 4 bases from J, leaving 8 bases between. The CDR3 is 13 residues long. The CDR3 coding sequence is TGTGCCAGCAGCTTAACACCTAGCACTGAAGCTTTCTTT. Its translation: CASSLTPSTEAFF.

The genes are TRBV9 and TRBJ2-5; possible D gene TRBD1, 5 bases. V was shortened by 4 bases and J by 5 bases, with 15 bases between the two germline ends. The V gene's germline CDR1 is SGDLS and CDR2 YYNGEE. The CDR3 length is 14 residues. In DNA, the CDR3 is TGTGCCAGCAGCCCACGACAGCATTACGAGACCCAGTACTTC. Amino acids: CASSPRQHYETQYF.

The chain links TRBV4-2 to TRBJ1-6; D remains unclear. Germline V gene sequence: CDR1 LGHNA, CDR2 YNFKEQ. The ends were cut back, 1 base at V and 4 bases at J, with 5 bases in the middle. This CDR3 is built from 14 residues. Here the CDR3 reads CASSQGRYNSPLHF. The CDR3 DNA is TGTGCCAGCAGCCAAGGCAGATATAATTCACCCCTCCACTTT.

The chain employs TRBV15 and TRBJ1-5, with no clear D. The V gene lost 4 bases and the J gene lost 6 bases, with 10 bases spanning the gap. CDR3 length: 13 amino acids. Germline values: CDR1 LNHNV, CDR2 YYDKDF (reference sequence). The chain's CDR3 is CATSTSVGQPQHF. The CDR3 bases are TGTGCCACCAGCACTTCCGTGGGTCAGCCCCAGCATTTT.

The sample holds many counts of this clonotype. The chain links TRBV5-1 to TRBJ2-7; 8 positions match TRBD2. From germline, CDR1 is SGHRS and CDR2 YFSETQ. The J segment lost 1 base and the V segment lost 4 bases, leaving 4 bases of the junction unmatched. This CDR3 is built from 14 residues. The CDR3 spells CASSPTSASYEQYF. DNA of the CDR3: TGCGCCAGCAGCCCGACTAGCGCGTCCTACGAGCAGTACTTC.

The table lists this clonotype with a few counts. The chain uses TRBV12-3 or TRBV12-4 and TRBJ2-1, with 9 bases aligning to TRBD2. Unmatched junction bases numbered 5, after V lost 2 bases and J lost 3 bases. This CDR3 is built from 16 residues. CDR3 coding DNA: TGTGCCAGCAGTTTAAGCGGGAGGATGAACTACAATGAGCAGTTCTTC. Translated: CASSLSGRMNYNEQFF.

This clonotype was seen a few times. The chain carries TRBV7-2 and TRBJ2-1, with 8 bases identical to TRBD2. The length of the CDR3 is 16 residues. Trimming took 5 bases from V and 2 from J; bases not matched to a gene: 8. Germline V gene sequence: CDR1 SGHTA, CDR2 FQGNSA. The CDR3 sequence: CASSLASGHTYNEQFF. The CDR3 nucleotides read TGTGCCAGCAGCCTGGCTAGCGGGCATACCTACAATGAGCAGTTCTTC.

This chain joins TRBV6-1 and TRBJ1-1, with 10 nucleotides matching TRBD1. Germline V gene lookup returns CDR1 MNHNS and CDR2 SASEGT. Unmatched junction bases numbered 4, after V lost 6 bases and J lost 3 bases. The CDR3 runs to 14 residues. The CDR3 nucleotides are TGTGCCAGCAGAGAGACAGGGGGCTACACTGAAGCTTTCTTT. Protein product: CASRETGGYTEAFF.

The rearrangement links TRBV2 to TRBJ1-2, with D hard to call. The CDR3 covers 13 residues. V lost 0 bases, J lost 7 bases, and 9 bases lay in between. Looked up from germline, CDR1 is SNHLY and CDR2 is FYNNEI. As DNA, the CDR3 is TGTGCCAGCAGTGAAGCTTCCGCGGGTGGCTACACCTTC. Its protein product is CASSEASAGGYTF.

This clonotype was picked up a small number of times. The genes are TRBV9 and TRBJ1-6; TRBD1 matches 7 bases. From germline, CDR1 is SGDLS and CDR2 YYNGEE. With 3 bases clipped from V and 8 bases from J, the junction kept 8 bases outside the gene matches. The length of the CDR3 is 15 residues. CDR3: CASSATGVSDSPLHF. CDR3 nucleotide sequence: TGTGCCAGCAGCGCCACAGGGGTTTCGGATTCACCCCTCCACTTT.

The chain joins TRBV12-2 to TRBJ1-5. TRBV12-2 is listed as a pseudogene. The CDR3 spans 22 residues. CDR3 DNA sequence: TGTGCAAGTCGCTTAGAAGAATGTGTGAAGCCAACTACTTTTTATAGCAATCAGCCCCAGCATTTT. This gives the protein CASRLEECVKPTTFYSNQPQHF.

This clonotype was seen ten or more times. This chain links TRBV14 with TRBJ2-7, with D perhaps matching TRBD2 (6 bases). CDR1 is SGHDN, CDR2 FVKESK, per germline. The V end lost 4 bases, the J end lost 1 base, and 23 bases lay between the germline ends. This CDR3 is 18 amino acids long. The DNA for the CDR3 is TGTGCCAGCAGCCCAAAGATATTTTCGGCGGGACCTTCCTACGAGCAGTACTTC. It codes for CASSPKIFSAGPSYEQYF.